This TCR beta chain was found in a study of cytomegalovirus exposure and HLA in healthy donors. Findings and caveats of the study: Apart from CMV serostatus, no immune exposure information was available. According to the study, 160 or so TCR beta chains were cytomegalovirus-associated. According to a later analysis, most TCR beta chains associated with CMV appeared HLA-restricted.

As regards this clone: The antigen is undetermined.

Primers included in the PCR were 60 Vbeta and 13 Jbeta primers. TCRdb's table, derived via immunoSEQ multiplex PCR, lists solely in-frame clones and lacks some. The table records around 200,000 clones, around 79% of them present only once. The sequence came from a man aged 18 to 29 in good health and CMV-seronegative. The sequenced material came from PBMCs.

The CDR3 loop reads CASNPGHTYEQYF. The DNA of the CDR3 is TGTGCCAGCAATCCGGGACATACCTACGAGCAGTACTTC. The gene calls are TRBV6-1 and TRBJ2-7; maybe TRBD1 (6 bases). Germline CDR1 and CDR2: MNHNS and SASEGT. The CDR3 totals 13 residues. V shed 7 bases and J shed 2 bases, with 12 bases lying between them.